The TCR beta chain under discussion was sequenced for a study of blood T cell repertoires in COVID-19. Germline V lookup: CDR1 MNHEY, CDR2 SVGEGT. The CDR3 contains 15 residues. V lost 2 bases, J lost 2 bases, and 11 bases lay in between. This clone was counted a few times. Some clones are missing from TCRdb's copy, which holds only in-frame ones; the method was immunoSEQ multiplex PCR. The data contain around 250,000 clones, 80% to 90% of them seen just once; the ten biggest clones take up 3.1%. Participant age was roughly 18 to 95 years, and participants resided in about 25 US areas. Researchers sorted participants into cohorts using their self-reported clinical history.

The chain employs TRBV6-2 or TRBV6-3 and TRBJ2-3; D not certain. Sequencing used PBMCs or T cells enriched from blood (not recorded which). The receptor was isolated from a woman aged 40 to 49 who had been exposed to COVID-19. CDR3 amino acids: CASSYNRGLTDTQYF. CDR3 nucleotides: TGTGCCAGCAGTTACAATAGAGGCCTCACAGATACGCAGTATTTT.